The clone carrying this TCR beta chain is deemed medium-sized. The sample is drawn from a study of tumor-infiltrating lymphocytes in oesophageal squamous cell carcinoma. V lost 8 bases and J lost 5, with 16 bases in between. From germline, CDR1 is MNHEY and CDR2 SMNVEV (reference sequence). This CDR3 is built from 13 residues. TCRdb re-called the PCR reads with MiXCR, one entry per CDR3 protein. Of about 10,000 distinct CDR3 sequences listed, under 65% are singletons. The rearrangement links TRBV27 to TRBJ2-7, with D possibly being TRBD1 or TRBD2 (5 bases each). The sequencing input was esophageal tumor tissue. The origin of this receptor is a female donor with esophageal squamous cell carcinoma. The CDR3 is CASRGAGRNEQYF. CDR3 nucleotide sequence: TGTGCCAGCCGGGGAGCAGGGAGAAACGAGCAGTACTTC.